A single sample gave rise to the 17 T cell receptor beta chains below, sequenced in a study of T cells in Graves' hyperthyroidism and ophthalmopathy (dated by TCRdb to between 2019 and 2020). Receptor amplification or capture employed multiplex PCR. TCRdb names Illumina HiSeq 2000 as the instrument used. Amplification of TCR beta CDR3 regions was carried out from RNA transcripts. The first round of RT-PCR for the TCR CDR3 was performed with the HTBI primer set and the Qiagen OneStep RT-PCR kit. Using fastp trimming at Q25 and MiXCR clonotype assembly, TCRdb reanalyzed the public sequencing data and kept in-frame beta chains. Rows with a matching CDR3 protein are joined into one entry that keeps the most common DNA and genes. The sample data list 300,000 to 450,000 distinct CDR3 sequences, and about 15% of these were observed just once. The ten largest clones represent roughly 26% of the sample. Sample: blood. Receptors were obtained from a woman aged 18-35 years with Graves' hyperthyroidism that later progressed to Graves' ophthalmopathy.

Regarding this clonotype: In this CDR3 the conserved last residue, phenylalanine or tryptophan, is missing, so a read error is likely. The rearrangement uses TRBV27 and TRBJ2-7, with D maybe TRBD1 (6 bases). CDR1 and CDR2 from the germline V gene are MNHEY and SMNVEV (reference sequence). The germline V and J ends were trimmed by 6 bases and 0 bases, with 18 bases remaining between them. CDR3 size: 16 residues. The CDR3 loop reads CASSTQRQEGSYEQYL. The CDR3 DNA follows: TGTGCCAGCAGCACTCAACGACAGGAAGGCTCCTACGAGCAGTACCTC.

This clonotype was picked up many times. DNA of the CDR3: TGTGCCAGCAGTTTAGGTGTTCACACTGAAGCTTTCTTT. This gives the protein CASSLGVHTEAFF. V usage is TRBV28 and J usage is TRBJ1-1; unclear D gene. This CDR3 has 13 residues. Trimming shortened V by 2 bases and J by 3 bases, and 7 bases separated the two germline ends. Looked up from germline, CDR1 is MDHEN and CDR2 is SYDVKM.

CDR3 in amino acids: CATSRGQVNTGELFF. The CDR3, as DNA: TGTGCCACCAGCAGAGGACAGGTCAACACCGGGGAGCTGTTTTTT. The chain couples TRBV15 to TRBJ2-2; maybe TRBD1 (6 bases). The CDR3 consists of 15 residues. Germline V gene data show CDR1 as LNHNV and CDR2 as YYDKDF (reference sequence). Trimming took off 1 base at V and 2 bases at J, with 8 bases between the two ends.

The chain has TRBV10-1 and TRBJ2-1; TRBD2 aligns across 10 bases. V lost 2 bases to trimming and J lost 7 bases; unmatched junction nucleotides: 8. Germline V lookup: CDR1 WNHNN, CDR2 SYGVQD (reference sequence). The CDR3 consists of 16 residues. The CDR3 DNA sequence: TGCGCCAGCAGTGAGCAGTCTAGCGGGAGCAGGAATGAGCAGTTCTTC. Amino acids: CASSEQSSGSRNEQFF.

In this sample, this clonotype turned up many times. The V and J genes are TRBV7-3 and TRBJ2-2; 13 nucleotides agree with TRBD2. Germline-derived CDR1 and CDR2 are SGHTA and FQGTGA. V dropped 5 bases and J dropped 1; count of bases not matched to a gene: 7. This CDR3 region has 18 residues. CDR3 DNA sequence: TGTGCCAGCAGCCCCCGGGGACTAGCGGGAATGAACACCGGGGAGCTGTTTTTT. It codes for CASSPRGLAGMNTGELFF. Together with reference TRBV7-3 and TRBJ2-2, the CDR3 gives the full variable domain: GAGVSQTPSNKVTEKGKYVELRCDPISGHTALYWYRQSLGQGPEFLIYFQGTGAADDSGLPNDRFFAVRPEGSVSTLKIQRTERGDSAVYLCASSPRGLAGMNTGELFFGEGSRLTVL.

Here the CDR3 DNA reads TGTGCCAGCAGTAAAATCCACGGGGAGCTGTTTTTT. Translating it yields CASSKIHGELFF. The chain combines TRBV27 with TRBJ2-2; no definite D call. V was trimmed by 5 bases and J by 7 bases, leaving 8 bases between them. Germline CDR1 and CDR2: MNHEY and SMNVEV (reference sequence). This CDR3 has 12 amino acids.

A remark on this clonotype: A much larger clone differs from this one at a single base, so this may be a read error. Because the CDR3 is missing its conserved closing phenylalanine or tryptophan, this is likely a read error. The rearrangement links TRBV20-1 to TRBJ2-3; 9 positions agree with TRBD2. CDR3 length equals 15 residues. The V gene's germline CDR1 is DFQATT and CDR2 SNEGSKA (reference sequence). The V and J ends lost 5 bases and 3 bases, in that order; junction bases with no gene match: 9. The CDR3 coding sequence is TGCAGTGCTCAGTACTCTAGCGGGATGACAGATACGCAGTATTCT. Amino acid sequence: CSAQYSSGMTDTQYS.

This clonotype has a count of ten or more. J is TRBJ2-3 and V is TRBV20-1; tentatively, D is TRBD2 (5 bases). Trimming cost V 1 base and J 5 bases, with 16 bases left between them. CDR1 and CDR2 (germline): DFQATT, SNEGSKA (reference sequence). The CDR3 has 15 residues. In DNA, the CDR3 is TGCAGTGCTAGAGGGAGAAGTGGTCGGGAAGATACGCAGTATTTT. The encoded protein is CSARGRSGREDTQYF.

The sample holds many counts of this clonotype. This chain joins TRBV28 and TRBJ2-2; TRBD1 agrees at 9 bases. Trimming cost V 6 bases and J 6 bases; bases outside gene matches: 8. The CDR3 extends over 15 amino acids. Germline CDR1 is MDHEN and CDR2 is SYDVKM. The CDR3 region is CASRGTGIVAGELFF. CDR3 coding DNA: TGTGCCAGCAGGGGGACAGGGATTGTCGCCGGGGAGCTGTTTTTT. Looking up the rest from reference TRBV28 and TRBJ2-2 gives the full variable domain: DVKVTQSSRYLVKRTGEKVFLECVQDMDHENMFWYRQDPGLGLRLIYFSYDVKMKEKGDIPEGYSVSREKKERFSLILESASTNQTSMYLCASRGTGIVAGELFFGEGSRLTVL.

V gene TRBV27 combines with J gene TRBJ2-7; D possibly matches TRBD1 or TRBD2 (5 bases each). CDR3 length: 13 amino acids. Deletions cut 5 bases from V and 5 bases from J, with 13 bases between. The germline V gene has CDR1 MNHEY and CDR2 SMNVEV (reference sequence). Written as DNA, the CDR3 is TGTGCCAGCAGTCCAGGGAGCTTGAACGAGCAGTACTTC. It specifies CASSPGSLNEQYF.

The chain links TRBV27 to TRBJ2-2; a weak D match, TRBD2 (5 bases). V was cut by 0 bases and J by 5 bases, with 13 bases left in between. The CDR3 contains 16 residues. Germline V gene sequence: CDR1 MNHEY, CDR2 SMNVEV (reference sequence). CDR3 in amino acids: CASSLSSKGVTGELFF. As DNA, the CDR3 is TGTGCCAGCAGTTTATCGTCTAAGGGAGTGACCGGGGAGCTGTTTTTT.

The chain combines TRBV7-2 with TRBJ2-5; D might be TRBD1 (6 bases). The germline V and J ends were trimmed by 4 bases and 0 bases, with 15 bases remaining between them. This CDR3 spans 16 amino acids. Germline CDR1 and CDR2: SGHTA and FQGNSA. The CDR3 protein is CASSSRTALNQETQYF. CDR3 nucleotide sequence: TGTGCCAGCAGCTCCCGGACAGCCTTAAACCAAGAGACCCAGTACTTC.

Worth noting for this clonotype: It may be a read error: a sequence one base away is much more abundant. This chain links TRBV5-6 with TRBJ2-3, with 7 positions matching TRBD2. CDR1 is SGHDT, CDR2 YYEEEE, per germline. The CDR3 covers 14 residues. The trim removed 2 bases at V and 7 bases at J, leaving 7 bases unmatched. Written as DNA, the CDR3 is TGTGCCAGCAGCTTAAAGGCGGGAGAATATACGCAGTATTTT. Its translation: CASSLKAGEYTQYF. Together with reference TRBV5-6 and TRBJ2-3, the CDR3 gives the full variable domain: DAGVTQSPTHLIKTRGQQVTLRCSPKSGHDTVSWYQQALGQGPQFIFQYYEEEERQRGNFPDRFSGHQFPNYSSELNVNALLLGDSALYLCASSLKAGEYTQYFGPGTRLTVL.

This clonotype was picked up a small number of times. CDR3 sequence: CASSLFGGASEQYF. Written as DNA, the CDR3 is TGTGCCAGCAGTTTATTTGGGGGTGCTTCCGAGCAGTACTTC. V is TRBV27 and J is TRBJ2-7; the D call may be TRBD1 or TRBD2 (5 bases each). Trimming took 1 base from V and 6 from J, leaving 13 bases between them. CDR1 is MNHEY, CDR2 SMNVEV, per germline (reference sequence). The CDR3 has 14 residues.

On this clonotype itself: A read error may be the cause here, since a much bigger clone is one base away. The chain carries TRBV11-3 and TRBJ2-1; D is possibly TRBD2 (6 bases). The V gene's germline CDR1 is SGHNT and CDR2 YENEEA. The CDR3 contains 15 residues. Here the CDR3 reads CANSPGTGPYNEQFF. DNA for the CDR3: TGTGCCAACAGCCCCGGGACTGGCCCTTACAATGAGCAGTTCTTC. The entire variable domain, with the rest obtained from reference TRBV11-3 and TRBJ2-1, is as follows: EAGVVQSPRYKIIEKKQPVAFWCNPISGHNTLYWYLQNLGQGPELLIRYENEEAVDDSQLPKDRFSAERLKGVDSTLKIQPAELGDSAVYLCANSPGTGPYNEQFFGPGTRLTVL.

This clonotype has ten or more counts. The J gene is TRBJ2-7, the V gene TRBV20-1, with 8 nucleotides matching TRBD1. Germline V gene sequence: CDR1 DFQATT, CDR2 SNEGSKA (reference sequence). The CDR3 is 15 residues long. V lost 3 bases, J lost 3 bases, and 10 bases stayed unmatched. The CDR3 spells CSARVRQGTLYEQYF. In nucleotides, the CDR3 is TGCAGTGCTAGGGTCCGACAGGGGACCCTCTACGAGCAGTACTTC.

This clonotype was recorded at least ten times. The chain employs TRBV7-9 and TRBJ1-2; maybe TRBD1 (5 bases). The V gene lost 2 bases and the J gene lost 5 bases, with 9 bases spanning the gap. This CDR3 contains 13 residues. Germline V gene lookup returns CDR1 SEHNR and CDR2 FQNEAQ (reference sequence). The CDR3 DNA is TGTGCCAGCAGCTTACAGGGAGAGTATGGCTACACCTTC. The encoded protein is CASSLQGEYGYTF.